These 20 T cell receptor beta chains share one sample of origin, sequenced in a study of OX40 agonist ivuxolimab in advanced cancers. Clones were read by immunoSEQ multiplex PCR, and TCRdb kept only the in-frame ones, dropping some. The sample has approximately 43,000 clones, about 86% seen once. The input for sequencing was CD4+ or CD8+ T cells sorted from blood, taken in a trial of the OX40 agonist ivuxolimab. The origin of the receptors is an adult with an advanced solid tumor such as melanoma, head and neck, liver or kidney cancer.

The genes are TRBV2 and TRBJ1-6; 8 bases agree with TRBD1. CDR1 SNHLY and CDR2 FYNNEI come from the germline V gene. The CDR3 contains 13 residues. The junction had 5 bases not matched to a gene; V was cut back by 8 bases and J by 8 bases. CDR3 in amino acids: CASQDREDSPLHF. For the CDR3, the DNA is TGTGCCAGCCAGGACAGGGAGGATTCACCCCTCCACTTT.

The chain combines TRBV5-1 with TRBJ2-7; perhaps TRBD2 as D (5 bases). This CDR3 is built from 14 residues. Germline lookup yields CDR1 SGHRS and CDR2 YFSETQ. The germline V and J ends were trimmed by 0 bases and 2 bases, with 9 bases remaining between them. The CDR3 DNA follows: TGCGCCAGCAGCTTGGAGAGGGAAACCTACGAGCAGTACTTC. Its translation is CASSLERETYEQYF.

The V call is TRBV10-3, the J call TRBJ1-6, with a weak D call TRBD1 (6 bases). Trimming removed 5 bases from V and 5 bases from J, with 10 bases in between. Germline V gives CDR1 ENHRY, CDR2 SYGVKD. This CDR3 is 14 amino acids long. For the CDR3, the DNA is TGTGCCATCAGTCCAGGACAGAATAATTCACCCCTCCACTTT. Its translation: CAISPGQNNSPLHF.

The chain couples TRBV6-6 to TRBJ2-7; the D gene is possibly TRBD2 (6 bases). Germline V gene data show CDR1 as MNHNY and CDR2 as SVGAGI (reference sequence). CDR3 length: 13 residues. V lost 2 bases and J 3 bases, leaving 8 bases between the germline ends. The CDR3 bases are TGTGCCAGCAGTTACATGACTAGCTACGAGCAGTACTTC. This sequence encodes CASSYMTSYEQYF.

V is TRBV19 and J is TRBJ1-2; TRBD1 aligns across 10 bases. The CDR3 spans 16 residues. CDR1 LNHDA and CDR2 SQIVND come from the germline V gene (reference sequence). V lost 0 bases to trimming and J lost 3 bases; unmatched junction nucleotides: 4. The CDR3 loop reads CASSIDPDRGDYGYTF. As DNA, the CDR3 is TGTGCCAGTAGTATAGATCCGGACAGGGGGGACTATGGCTACACCTTC.

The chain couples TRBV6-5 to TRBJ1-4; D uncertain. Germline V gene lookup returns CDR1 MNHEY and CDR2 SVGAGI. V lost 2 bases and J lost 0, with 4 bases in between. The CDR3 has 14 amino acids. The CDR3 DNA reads TGTGCCAGCAGTTACGACACAACTAATGAAAAACTGTTTTTT. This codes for CASSYDTTNEKLFF.

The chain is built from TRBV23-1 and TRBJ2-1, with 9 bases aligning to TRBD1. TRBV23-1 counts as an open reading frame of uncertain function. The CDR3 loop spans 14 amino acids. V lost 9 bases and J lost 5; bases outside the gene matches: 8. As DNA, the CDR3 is TGCGCCAGGTCGGGACAGGGTTTCAACAATGAGCAGTTCTTC. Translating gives CARSGQGFNNEQFF.

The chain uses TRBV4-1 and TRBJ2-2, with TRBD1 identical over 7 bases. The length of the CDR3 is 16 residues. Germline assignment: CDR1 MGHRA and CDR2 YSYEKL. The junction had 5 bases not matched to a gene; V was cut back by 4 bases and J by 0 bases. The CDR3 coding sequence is TGCGCCAGCAGCCTACCCGACAGGGCGAACACCGGGGAGCTGTTTTTT. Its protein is CASSLPDRANTGELFF.

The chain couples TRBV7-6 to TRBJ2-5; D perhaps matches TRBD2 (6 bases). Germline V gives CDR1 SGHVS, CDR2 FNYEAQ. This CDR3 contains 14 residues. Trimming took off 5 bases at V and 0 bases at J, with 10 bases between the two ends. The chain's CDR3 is CASSHGGDQETQYF. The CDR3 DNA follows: TGTGCCAGCAGCCACGGGGGAGACCAAGAGACCCAGTACTTC. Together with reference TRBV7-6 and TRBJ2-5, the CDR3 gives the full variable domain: GAGVSQSPRYKVTKRGQDVALRCDPISGHVSLYWYRQALGQGPEFLTYFNYEAQQDKSGLPNDRFSAERPEGSISTLTIQRTEQRDSAMYRCASSHGGDQETQYFGPGTRLLVL.

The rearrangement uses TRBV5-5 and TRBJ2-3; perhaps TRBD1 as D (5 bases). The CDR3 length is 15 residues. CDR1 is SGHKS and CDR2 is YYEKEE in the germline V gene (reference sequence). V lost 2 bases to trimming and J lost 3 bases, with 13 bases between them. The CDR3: CASSLRQPETDTQYF. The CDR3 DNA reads TGTGCCAGCAGCTTAAGACAGCCCGAGACAGATACGCAGTATTTT.

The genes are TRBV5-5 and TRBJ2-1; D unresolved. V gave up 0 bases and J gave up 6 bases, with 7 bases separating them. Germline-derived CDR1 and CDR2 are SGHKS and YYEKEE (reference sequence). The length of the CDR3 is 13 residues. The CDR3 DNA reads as TGTGCCAGCAGCTTGGTCCAATCCAATGAGCAGTTCTTC. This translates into CASSLVQSNEQFF. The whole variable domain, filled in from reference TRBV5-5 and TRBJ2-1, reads DAGVTQSPTHLIKTRGQQVTLRCSPISGHKSVSWYQQVLGQGPQFIFQYYEKEERGRGNFPDRFSARQFPNYSSELNVNALLLGDSALYLCASSLVQSNEQFFGPGTRLTVL.

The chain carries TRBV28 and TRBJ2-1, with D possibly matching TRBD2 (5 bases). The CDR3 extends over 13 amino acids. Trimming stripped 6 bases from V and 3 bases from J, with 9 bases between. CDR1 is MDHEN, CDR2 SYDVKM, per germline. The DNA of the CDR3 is TGTGCCAGCAGCCCCGGGGTCTACAATGAGCAGTTCTTC. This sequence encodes CASSPGVYNEQFF.

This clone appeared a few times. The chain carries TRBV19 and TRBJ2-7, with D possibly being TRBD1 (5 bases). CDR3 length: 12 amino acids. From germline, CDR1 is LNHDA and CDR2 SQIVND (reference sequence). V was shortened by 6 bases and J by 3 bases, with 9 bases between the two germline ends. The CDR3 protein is CASSQGLYEQYF. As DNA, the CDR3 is TGTGCCAGTAGCCAGGGCCTCTACGAGCAGTACTTC.

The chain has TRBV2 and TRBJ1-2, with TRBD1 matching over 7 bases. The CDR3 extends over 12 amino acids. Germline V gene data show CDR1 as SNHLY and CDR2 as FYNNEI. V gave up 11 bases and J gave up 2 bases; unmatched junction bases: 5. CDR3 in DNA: TGTGCCGACGGGACAGTCAACTATGGCTACACCTTC. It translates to CADGTVNYGYTF.

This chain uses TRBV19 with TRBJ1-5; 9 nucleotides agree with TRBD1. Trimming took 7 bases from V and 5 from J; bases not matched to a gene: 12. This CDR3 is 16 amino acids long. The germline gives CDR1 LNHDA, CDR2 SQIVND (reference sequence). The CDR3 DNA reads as TGTGCCAGTAACCCTCAGGACAGGGGAAAGGATCAGCCCCAGCATTTT. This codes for CASNPQDRGKDQPQHF. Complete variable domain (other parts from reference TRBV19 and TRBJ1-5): DGGITQSPKYLFRKEGQNVTLSCEQNLNHDAMYWYRQDPGQGLRLIYYSQIVNDFQKGDIAEGYSVSREKKESFPLTVTSAQKNPTAFYLCASNPQDRGKDQPQHFGDGTRLSIL.

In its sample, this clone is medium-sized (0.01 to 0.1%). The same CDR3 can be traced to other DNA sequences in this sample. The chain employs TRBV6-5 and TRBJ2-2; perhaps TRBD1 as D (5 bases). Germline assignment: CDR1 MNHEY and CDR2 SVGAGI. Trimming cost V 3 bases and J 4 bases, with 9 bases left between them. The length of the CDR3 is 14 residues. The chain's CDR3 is CASSYSQGTGELFF. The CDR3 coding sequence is TGTGCCAGCAGTTATTCTCAGGGCACCGGGGAGCTGTTTTTT.

CDR3 residues: CASSSGLDTQYF. Here the CDR3 DNA reads TGTGCCAGCAGCTCCGGTCTTGATACGCAGTATTTT. The chain links TRBV7-9 to TRBJ2-3; the D is unclear. CDR3 size: 12 residues. V was shortened by 4 bases and J by 6 bases, with 8 bases between the two germline ends. Germline V gives CDR1 SEHNR, CDR2 FQNEAQ (reference sequence).

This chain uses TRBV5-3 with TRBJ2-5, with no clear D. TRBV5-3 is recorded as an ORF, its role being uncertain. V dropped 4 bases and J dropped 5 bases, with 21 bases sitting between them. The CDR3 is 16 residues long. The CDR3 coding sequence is TGTGCCAGAAGCCCATCCTGCAACCCGTTGGGGGAGACCCAGTACTTC. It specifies CARSPSCNPLGETQYF.

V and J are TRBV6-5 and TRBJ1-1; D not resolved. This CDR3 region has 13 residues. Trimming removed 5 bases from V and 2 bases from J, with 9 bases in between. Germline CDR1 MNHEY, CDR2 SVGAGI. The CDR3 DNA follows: TGTGCCAGCAGTACCGACATTAACACTGAAGCTTTCTTT. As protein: CASSTDINTEAFF.

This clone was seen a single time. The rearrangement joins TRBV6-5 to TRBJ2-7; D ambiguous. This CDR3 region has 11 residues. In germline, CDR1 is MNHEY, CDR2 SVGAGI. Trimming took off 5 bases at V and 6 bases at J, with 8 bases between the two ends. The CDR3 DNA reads TGTGCCAGCAGTACTACCCTCGAGCAGTACTTC. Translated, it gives CASSTTLEQYF.